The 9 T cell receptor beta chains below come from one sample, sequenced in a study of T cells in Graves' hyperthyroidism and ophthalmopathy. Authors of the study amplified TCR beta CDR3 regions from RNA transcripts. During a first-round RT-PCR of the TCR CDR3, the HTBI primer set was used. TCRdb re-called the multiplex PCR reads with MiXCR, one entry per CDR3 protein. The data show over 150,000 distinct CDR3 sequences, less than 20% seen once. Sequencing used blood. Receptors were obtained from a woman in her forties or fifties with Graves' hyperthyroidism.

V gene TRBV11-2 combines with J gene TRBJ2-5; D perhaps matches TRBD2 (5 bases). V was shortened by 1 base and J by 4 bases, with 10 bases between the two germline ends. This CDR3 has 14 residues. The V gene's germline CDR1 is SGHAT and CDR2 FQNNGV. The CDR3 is CASSLASLGETQYF. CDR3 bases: TGTGCCAGCAGCTTAGCTAGCCTGGGAGAGACCCAGTACTTC.

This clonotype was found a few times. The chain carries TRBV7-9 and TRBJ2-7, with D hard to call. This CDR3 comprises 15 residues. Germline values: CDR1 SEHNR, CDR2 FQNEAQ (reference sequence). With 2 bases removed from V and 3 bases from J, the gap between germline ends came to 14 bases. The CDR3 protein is CASSLIEIANYEQYF. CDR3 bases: TGTGCCAGCAGCTTAATTGAGATAGCCAACTACGAGCAGTACTTC.

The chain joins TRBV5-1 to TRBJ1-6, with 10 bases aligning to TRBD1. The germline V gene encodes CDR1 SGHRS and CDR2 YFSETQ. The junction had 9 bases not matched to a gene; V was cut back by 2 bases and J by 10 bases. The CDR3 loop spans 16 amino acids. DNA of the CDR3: TGCGCCAGCAGCTTCGAAAGACAGGGGGCAGGGTCACCCCTCCACTTT. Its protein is CASSFERQGAGSPLHF.

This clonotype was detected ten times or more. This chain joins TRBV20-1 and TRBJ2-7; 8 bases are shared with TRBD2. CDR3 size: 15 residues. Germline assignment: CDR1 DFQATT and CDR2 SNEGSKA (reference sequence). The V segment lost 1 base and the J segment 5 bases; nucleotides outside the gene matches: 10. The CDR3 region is CSARAGIAGFDEQYF. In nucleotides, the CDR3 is TGCAGTGCTAGAGCCGGAATAGCGGGATTCGACGAGCAGTACTTC.

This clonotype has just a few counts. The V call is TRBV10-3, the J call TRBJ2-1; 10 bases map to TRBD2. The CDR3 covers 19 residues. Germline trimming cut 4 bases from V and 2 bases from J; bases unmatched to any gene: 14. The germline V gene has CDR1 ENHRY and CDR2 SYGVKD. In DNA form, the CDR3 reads TGTGCCATCAGTGTGCCGAGCGGGAGGGCCAGGGATGCCTACAATGAGCAGTTCTTC. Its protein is CAISVPSGRARDAYNEQFF.

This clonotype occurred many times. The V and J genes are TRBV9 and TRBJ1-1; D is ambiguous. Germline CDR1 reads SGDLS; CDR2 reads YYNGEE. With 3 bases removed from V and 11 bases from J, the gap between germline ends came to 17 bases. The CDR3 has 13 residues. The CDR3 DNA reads TGTGCCAGCAGCGGTCGGGAAATCCAAGTGGCTTTCTTT. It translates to CASSGREIQVAFF.

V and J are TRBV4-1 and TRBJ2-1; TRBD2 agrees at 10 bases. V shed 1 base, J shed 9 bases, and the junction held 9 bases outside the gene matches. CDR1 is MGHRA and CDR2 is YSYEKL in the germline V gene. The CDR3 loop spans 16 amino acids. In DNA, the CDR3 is TGCGCCAGCAGCCAAGGGTGGCTAGCGGGAGCGGCTGAGCAGTTCTTC. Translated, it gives CASSQGWLAGAAEQFF.

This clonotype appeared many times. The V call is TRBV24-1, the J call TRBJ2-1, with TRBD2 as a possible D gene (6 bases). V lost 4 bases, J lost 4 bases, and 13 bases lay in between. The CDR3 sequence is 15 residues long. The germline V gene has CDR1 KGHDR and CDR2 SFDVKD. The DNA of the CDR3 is TGTGCCACCAGTGAGGGGGGTGGCTTATACAATGAGCAGTTCTTC. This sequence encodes CATSEGGGLYNEQFF.

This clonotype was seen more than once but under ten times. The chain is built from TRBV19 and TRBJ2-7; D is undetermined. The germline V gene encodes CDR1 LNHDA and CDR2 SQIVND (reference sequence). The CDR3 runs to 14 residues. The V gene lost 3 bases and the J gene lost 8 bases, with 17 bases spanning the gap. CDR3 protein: CASSIRSEQQKQYF. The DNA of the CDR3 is TGTGCCAGTAGTATTAGGTCCGAGCAGCAAAAGCAGTACTTC. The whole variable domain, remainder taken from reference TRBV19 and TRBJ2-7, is DGGITQSPKYLFRKEGQNVTLSCEQNLNHDAMYWYRQDPGQGLRLIYYSQIVNDFQKGDIAEGYSVSREKKESFPLTVTSAQKNPTAFYLCASSIRSEQQKQYFGPGTRLTVT.